This T cell receptor beta chain was recorded in a study of control samples from healthy donors and cancer patients. This CDR3 comprises 14 residues. V was pared by 2 bases and J by 3 bases, with 10 bases between. Germline assignment: CDR1 MNHEY and CDR2 SMNVEV (reference sequence). This clone appeared once. Measured with immunoSEQ multiplex PCR; TCRdb has only the in-frame clones, and not every one. The data show about 150,000 clones, over 85% seen once. Sequenced material: blood. The chain recombines TRBV27 with TRBJ2-5; no reliable D call. The TCR was taken from a man aged 18 to 29 in good health. The CDR3 here is CASSLGFSKETQYF. The DNA of the CDR3 is TGTGCCAGCAGTTTAGGGTTCAGTAAAGAGACCCAGTACTTC.